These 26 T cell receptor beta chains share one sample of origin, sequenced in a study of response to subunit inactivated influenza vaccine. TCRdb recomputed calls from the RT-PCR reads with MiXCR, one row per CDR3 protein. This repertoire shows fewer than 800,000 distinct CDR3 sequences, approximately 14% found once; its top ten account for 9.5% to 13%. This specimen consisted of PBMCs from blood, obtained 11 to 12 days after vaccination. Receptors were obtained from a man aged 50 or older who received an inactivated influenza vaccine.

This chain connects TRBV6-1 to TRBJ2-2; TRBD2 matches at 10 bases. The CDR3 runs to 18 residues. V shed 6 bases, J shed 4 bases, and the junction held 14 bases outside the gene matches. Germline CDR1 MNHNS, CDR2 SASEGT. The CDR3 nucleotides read TGTGCCAGCAGCGAGCGGGAGGGCCGATTCGGTAGCACCGGGGAGCTGTTTTTT. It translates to CASSEREGRFGSTGELFF.

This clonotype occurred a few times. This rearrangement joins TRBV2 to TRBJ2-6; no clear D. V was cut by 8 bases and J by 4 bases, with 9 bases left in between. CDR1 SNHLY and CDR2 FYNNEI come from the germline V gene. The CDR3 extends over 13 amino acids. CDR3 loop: CASALKGANVLTF. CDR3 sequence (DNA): TGTGCCAGCGCGCTTAAGGGGGCCAACGTCCTGACTTTC.

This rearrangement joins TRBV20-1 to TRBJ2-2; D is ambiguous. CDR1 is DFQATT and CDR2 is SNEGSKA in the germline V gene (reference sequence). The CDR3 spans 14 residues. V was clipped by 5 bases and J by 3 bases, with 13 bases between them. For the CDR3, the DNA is TGCAGTGCTCACCCGATGGCTCACACCGGGGAGCTGTTTTTT. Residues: CSAHPMAHTGELFF.

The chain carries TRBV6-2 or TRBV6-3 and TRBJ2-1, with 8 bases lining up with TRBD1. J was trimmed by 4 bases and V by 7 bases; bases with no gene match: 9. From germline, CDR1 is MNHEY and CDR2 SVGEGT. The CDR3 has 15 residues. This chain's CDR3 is CASIGRDRYYNEQFF. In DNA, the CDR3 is TGTGCCAGCATCGGCCGGGACAGGTATTACAATGAGCAGTTCTTC.

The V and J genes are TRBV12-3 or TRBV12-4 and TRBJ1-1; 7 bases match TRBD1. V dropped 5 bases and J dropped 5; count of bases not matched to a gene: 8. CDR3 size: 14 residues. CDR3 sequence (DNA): TGTGCCAGCAGTACGACAGGGAGTGTAACTGAAGCTTTCTTT. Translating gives CASSTTGSVTEAFF.

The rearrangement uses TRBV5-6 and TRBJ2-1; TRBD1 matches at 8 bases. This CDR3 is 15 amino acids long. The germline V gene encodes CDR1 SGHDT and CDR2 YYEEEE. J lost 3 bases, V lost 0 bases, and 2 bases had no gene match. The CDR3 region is CASSLVDRDYNEQFF. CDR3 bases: TGTGCCAGCAGCTTGGTGGACAGGGACTACAATGAGCAGTTCTTC.

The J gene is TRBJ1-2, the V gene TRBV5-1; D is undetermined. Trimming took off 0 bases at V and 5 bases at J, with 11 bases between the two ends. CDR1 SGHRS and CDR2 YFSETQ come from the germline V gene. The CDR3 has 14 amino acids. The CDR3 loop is CASSLEGQVYGYTF. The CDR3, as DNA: TGCGCCAGCAGCTTGGAAGGGCAGGTATATGGCTACACCTTC.

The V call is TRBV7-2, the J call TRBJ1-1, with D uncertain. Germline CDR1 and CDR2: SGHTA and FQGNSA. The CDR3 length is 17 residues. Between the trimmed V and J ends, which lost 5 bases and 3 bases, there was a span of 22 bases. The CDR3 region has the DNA TGTGCCAGCAGCGTACACCTTGAGGCCCTGGAGCACACTGAAGCTTTCTTT. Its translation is CASSVHLEALEHTEAFF.

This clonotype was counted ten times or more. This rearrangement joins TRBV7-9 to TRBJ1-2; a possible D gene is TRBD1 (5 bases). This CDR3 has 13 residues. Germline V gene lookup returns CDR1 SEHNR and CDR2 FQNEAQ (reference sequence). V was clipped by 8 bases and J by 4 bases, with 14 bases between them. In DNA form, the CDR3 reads TGTGCCAGCGGCCGAGCCGGGACCTATGGCTACACCTTC. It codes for CASGRAGTYGYTF. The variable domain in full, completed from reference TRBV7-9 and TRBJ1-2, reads DTGVSQNPRHKITKRGQNVTFRCDPISEHNRLYWYRQTLGQGPEFLTYFQNEAQLEKSRLLSDRFSAERPKGSFSTLEIQRTEQGDSAMYLCASGRAGTYGYTFGSGTRLTVV.

CDR3 sequence: CANNQGPTSYNEQFF. CDR3 coding DNA: TGTGCCAACAATCAGGGACCGACCTCCTACAATGAGCAGTTCTTC. The gene calls are TRBV27 and TRBJ2-1; D is tentatively TRBD1 or TRBD2 (5 bases each). The length of the CDR3 is 15 residues. Trimming stripped 10 bases from V and 0 bases from J, with 16 bases between. The germline V gene has CDR1 MNHEY and CDR2 SMNVEV (reference sequence).

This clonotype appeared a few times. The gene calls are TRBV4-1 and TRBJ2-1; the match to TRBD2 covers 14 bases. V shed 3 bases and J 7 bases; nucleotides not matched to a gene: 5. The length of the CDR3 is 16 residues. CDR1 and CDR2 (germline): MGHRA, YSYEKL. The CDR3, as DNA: TGCGCCAGCAGCCAGGCTCGGACTAGCGGGAGGAATGAGCAGTTCTTC. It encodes CASSQARTSGRNEQFF.

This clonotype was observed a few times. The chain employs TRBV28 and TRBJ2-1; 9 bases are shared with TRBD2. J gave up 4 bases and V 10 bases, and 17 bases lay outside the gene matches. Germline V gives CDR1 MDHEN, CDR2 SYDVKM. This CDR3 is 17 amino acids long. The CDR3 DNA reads TGTGCCACCACCCTGGGCTGGCGGGGGGGCAAATACAATGAGCAGTTCTTC. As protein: CATTLGWRGGKYNEQFF.

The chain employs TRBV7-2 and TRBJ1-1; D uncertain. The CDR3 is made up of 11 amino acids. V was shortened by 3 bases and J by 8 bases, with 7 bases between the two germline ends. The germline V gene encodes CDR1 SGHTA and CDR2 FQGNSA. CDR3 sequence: CASSFRLEAFF. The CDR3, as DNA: TGTGCCAGCAGCTTTCGTCTCGAAGCTTTCTTT. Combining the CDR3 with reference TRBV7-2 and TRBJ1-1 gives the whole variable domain GAGVSQSPSNKVTEKGKDVELRCDPISGHTALYWYRQSLGQGLEFLIYFQGNSAPDKSGLPSDRFSAERTGGSVSTLTIQRTQQEDSAVYLCASSFRLEAFFGQGTRLTVV.

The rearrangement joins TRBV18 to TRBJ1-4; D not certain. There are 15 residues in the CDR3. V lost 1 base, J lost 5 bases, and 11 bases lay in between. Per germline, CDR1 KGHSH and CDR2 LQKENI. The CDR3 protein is CASSPQAHQNEKLFF. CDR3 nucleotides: TGTGCCAGCTCACCACAAGCCCACCAGAATGAAAAACTGTTTTTT.

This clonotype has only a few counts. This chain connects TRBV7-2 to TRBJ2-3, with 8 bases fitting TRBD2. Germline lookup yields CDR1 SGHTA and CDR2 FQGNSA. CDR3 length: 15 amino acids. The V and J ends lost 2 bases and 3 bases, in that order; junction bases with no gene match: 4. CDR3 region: CASSLILAGTDTQYF. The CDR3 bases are TGTGCCAGCAGCTTAATCTTAGCGGGGACAGATACGCAGTATTTT.

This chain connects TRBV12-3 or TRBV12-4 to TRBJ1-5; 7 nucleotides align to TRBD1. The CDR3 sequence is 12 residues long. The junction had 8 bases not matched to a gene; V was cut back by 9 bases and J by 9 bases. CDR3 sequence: CASGQDGGPQHF. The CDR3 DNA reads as TGTGCCAGTGGACAGGACGGCGGGCCCCAGCATTTT.

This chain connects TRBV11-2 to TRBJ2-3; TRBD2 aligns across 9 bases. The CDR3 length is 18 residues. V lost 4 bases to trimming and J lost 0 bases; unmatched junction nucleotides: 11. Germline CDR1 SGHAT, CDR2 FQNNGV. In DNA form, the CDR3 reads TGTGCCAGCAGCTCACCGGGGCGGGGGGGGACTAGCACAGATACGCAGTATTTT. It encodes CASSSPGRGGTSTDTQYF.

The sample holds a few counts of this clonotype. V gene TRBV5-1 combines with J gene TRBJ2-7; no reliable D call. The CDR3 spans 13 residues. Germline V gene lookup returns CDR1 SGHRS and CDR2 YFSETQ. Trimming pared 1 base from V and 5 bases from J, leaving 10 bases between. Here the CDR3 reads CASSLFPDHEQYF. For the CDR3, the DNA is TGCGCCAGCAGCTTGTTTCCGGATCACGAGCAGTACTTC.

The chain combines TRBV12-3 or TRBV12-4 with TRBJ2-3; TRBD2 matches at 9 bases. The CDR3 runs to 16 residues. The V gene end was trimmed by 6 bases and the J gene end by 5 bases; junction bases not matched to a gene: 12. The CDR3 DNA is TGTGCCAGCAGCGGGGTGGCTAGCGGGATGGAAGATACGCAGTATTTT. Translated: CASSGVASGMEDTQYF.

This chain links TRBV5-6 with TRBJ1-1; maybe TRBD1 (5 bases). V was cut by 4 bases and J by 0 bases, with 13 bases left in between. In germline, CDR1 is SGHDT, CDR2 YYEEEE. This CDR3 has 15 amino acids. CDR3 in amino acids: CASSPEWGMNTEAFF. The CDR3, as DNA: TGTGCCAGCAGCCCTGAGTGGGGGATGAACACTGAAGCTTTCTTT.

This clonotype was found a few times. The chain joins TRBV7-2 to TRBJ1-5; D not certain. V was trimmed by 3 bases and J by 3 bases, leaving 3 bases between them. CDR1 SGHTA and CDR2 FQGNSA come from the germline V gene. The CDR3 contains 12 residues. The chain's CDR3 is CASSFLNQPQHF. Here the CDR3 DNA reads TGTGCCAGCAGCTTCCTCAATCAGCCCCAGCATTTT.

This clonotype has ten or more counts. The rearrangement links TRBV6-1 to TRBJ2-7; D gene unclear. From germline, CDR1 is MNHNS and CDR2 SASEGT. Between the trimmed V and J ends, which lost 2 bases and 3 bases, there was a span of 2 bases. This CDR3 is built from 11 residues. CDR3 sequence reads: CASSELYEQYF. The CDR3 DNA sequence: TGTGCCAGCAGTGAACTCTACGAGCAGTACTTC.

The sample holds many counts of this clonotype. In nucleotides, the CDR3 is TGCGCCAGCAGCCAAGCAGGGGCAGATACGCAGTATTTT. It is translated as CASSQAGADTQYF. The genes are TRBV5-1 and TRBJ2-3, with D tentatively TRBD1 (6 bases). V was cut by 4 bases and J by 4 bases, with 10 bases left in between. Germline loops: CDR1 SGHRS, CDR2 YFSETQ. The CDR3 is 13 residues long.

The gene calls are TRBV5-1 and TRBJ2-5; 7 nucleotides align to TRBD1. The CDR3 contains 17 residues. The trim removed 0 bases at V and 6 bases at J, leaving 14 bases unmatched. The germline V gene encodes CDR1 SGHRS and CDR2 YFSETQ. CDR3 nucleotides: TGCGCCAGCAGCTTGGGACAGGGCTGGCCCAAGGAGAAGACCCAGTACTTC. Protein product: CASSLGQGWPKEKTQYF. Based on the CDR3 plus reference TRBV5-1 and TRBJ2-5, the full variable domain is KAGVTQTPRYLIKTRGQQVTLSCSPISGHRSVSWYQQTPGQGLQFLFEYFSETQRNKGNFPGRFSGRQFSNSRSEMNVSTLELGDSALYLCASSLGQGWPKEKTQYFGPGTRLLVL.

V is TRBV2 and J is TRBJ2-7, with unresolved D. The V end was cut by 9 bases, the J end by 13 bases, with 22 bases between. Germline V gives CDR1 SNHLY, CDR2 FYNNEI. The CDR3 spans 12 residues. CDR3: CASGITQVGGYF. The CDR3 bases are TGTGCCAGTGGCATTACCCAGGTCGGTGGATACTTC.

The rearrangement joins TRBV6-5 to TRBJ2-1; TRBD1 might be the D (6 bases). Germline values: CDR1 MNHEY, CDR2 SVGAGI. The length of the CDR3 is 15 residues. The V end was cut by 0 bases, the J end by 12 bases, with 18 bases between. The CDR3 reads CASSYSWDTFRGQFF. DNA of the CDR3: TGTGCCAGCAGTTACTCCTGGGACACCTTCAGGGGGCAGTTCTTC.